This T cell receptor (beta chain) was captured by sequencing in a study of T cells in Graves' hyperthyroidism and ophthalmopathy. The CDR3 contains 17 residues. Germline V gives CDR1 MDHEN, CDR2 SYDVKM. V was pared by 1 base and J by 4 bases, with 8 bases of the junction left unmatched. Template material for amplifying TCR beta CDR3 regions consisted of RNA transcripts. Using the HTBI primer set, a first-round RT-PCR was run on the TCR CDR3. TCRdb analysed the multiplex PCR reads with MiXCR anew, one entry per CDR3 protein. Of more than 500,000 distinct CDR3 sequences listed, 14% are singletons. The sample taken for sequencing was blood. The clonotype was recovered from a woman aged 40 to 55 with Graves' hyperthyroidism. This chain connects TRBV28 to TRBJ2-7; TRBD1 matches at 12 bases. CDR3 sequence: CASSLSPRDRGRYEQYF. The DNA of the CDR3 is TGTGCCAGCAGTTTATCACCCCGGGACAGGGGGCGATACGAGCAGTACTTC.